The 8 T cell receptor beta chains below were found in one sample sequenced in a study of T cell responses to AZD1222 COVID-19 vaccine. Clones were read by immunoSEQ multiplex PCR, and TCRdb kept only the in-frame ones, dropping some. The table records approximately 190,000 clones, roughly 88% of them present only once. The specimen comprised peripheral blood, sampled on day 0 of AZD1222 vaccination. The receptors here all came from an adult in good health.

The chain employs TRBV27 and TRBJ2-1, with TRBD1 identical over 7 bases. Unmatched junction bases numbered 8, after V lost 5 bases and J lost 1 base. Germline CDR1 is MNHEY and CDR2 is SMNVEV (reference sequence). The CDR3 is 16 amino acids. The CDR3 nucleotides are TGTGCCAGCAGTAAGTCAAACAGGGGTTCCTACAATGAGCAGTTCTTC. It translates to CASSKSNRGSYNEQFF.

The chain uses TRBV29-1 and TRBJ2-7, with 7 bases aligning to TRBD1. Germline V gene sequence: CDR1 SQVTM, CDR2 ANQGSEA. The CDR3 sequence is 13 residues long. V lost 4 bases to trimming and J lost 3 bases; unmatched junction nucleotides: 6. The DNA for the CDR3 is TGCAGCGTTGTACAGGGGCCACGCTACGAGCAGTACTTC. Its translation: CSVVQGPRYEQYF.

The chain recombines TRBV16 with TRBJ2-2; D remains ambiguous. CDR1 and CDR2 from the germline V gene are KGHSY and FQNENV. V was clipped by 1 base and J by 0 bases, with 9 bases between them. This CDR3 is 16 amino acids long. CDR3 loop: CASSQFNAPNTGELFF. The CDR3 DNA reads TGTGCCAGCAGCCAATTTAACGCCCCGAACACCGGGGAGCTGTTTTTT.

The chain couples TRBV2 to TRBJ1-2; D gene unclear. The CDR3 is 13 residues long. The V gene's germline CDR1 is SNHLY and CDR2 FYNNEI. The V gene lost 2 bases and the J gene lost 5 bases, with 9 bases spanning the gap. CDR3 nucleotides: TGTGCCAGCAGTGAACGGCTCCAGTATGGCTACACCTTC. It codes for CASSERLQYGYTF.

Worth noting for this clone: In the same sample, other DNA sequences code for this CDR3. CDR3 sequence reads: CASSLGQGPYEQYF. In DNA, the CDR3 is TGCGCCAGCAGCTTGGGTCAGGGTCCCTACGAGCAGTACTTC. The chain combines TRBV5-1 with TRBJ2-7; possible D gene TRBD1, 5 bases. The germline V gene has CDR1 SGHRS and CDR2 YFSETQ. This CDR3 has 14 residues. V was shortened by 0 bases and J by 2 bases, with 9 bases between the two germline ends.

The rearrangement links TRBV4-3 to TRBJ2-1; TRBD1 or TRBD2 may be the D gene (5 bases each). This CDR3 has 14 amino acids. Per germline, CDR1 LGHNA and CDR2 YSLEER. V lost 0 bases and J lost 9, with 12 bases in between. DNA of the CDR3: TGCGCCAGCAGCCAAGATGAGAGAGGGGTTGAGCAGTTCTTC. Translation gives CASSQDERGVEQFF.

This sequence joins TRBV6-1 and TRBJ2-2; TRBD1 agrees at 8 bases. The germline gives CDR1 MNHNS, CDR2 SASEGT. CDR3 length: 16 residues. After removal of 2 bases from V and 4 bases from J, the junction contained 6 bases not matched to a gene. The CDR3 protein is CASSEPGQVRTGELFF. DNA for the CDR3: TGTGCCAGCAGTGAACCGGGACAGGTCCGCACCGGGGAGCTGTTTTTT.

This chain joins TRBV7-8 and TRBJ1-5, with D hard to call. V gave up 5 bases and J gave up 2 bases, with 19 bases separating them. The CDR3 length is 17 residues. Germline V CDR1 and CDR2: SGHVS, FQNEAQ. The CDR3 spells CASSPGITGFGNQPQHF. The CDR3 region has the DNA TGTGCCAGCAGCCCCGGAATTACGGGGTTCGGCAATCAGCCCCAGCATTTT.